The following is a T cell receptor (beta chain) sequence with its context. This clone's antigen is unknown. Within one base of it there is no much larger clone, and no base qualities were kept. This sample was included in a study of T cell repertoires in cytomegalovirus infection (dated by TCRdb to about 2019). Regarding the complete study: Because public TCR beta signatures pointed to carriage of CMV infection together with the matching HLA type, the HLA type of each donor mattered for the analysis. What the work shows at the level of the full study, not this receptor alone: The ex vivo response was dominated by HLA-C-restricted CMV-specific TCR beta clonotypes, and the single most frequent clonotype in two of eight donors was supplied by these HLA-C-restricted clonotypes. Carriers of CMV infection plus the relevant HLA type were discriminated by the cumulative frequency of public TCR beta family members in the study cohort and in an independent 352-donor cohort.

The sequencing machine was an Illumina HiSeq 1500. Through fastp at Q25 and MiXCR, TCRdb rebuilt clones from the public reads, retaining in-frame beta chains. Rows with a matching CDR3 protein are joined into one entry that keeps the most common DNA and genes. In this sample the table shows nearly 450,000 distinct CDR3 sequences, roughly 30% of which occur a single time. The ten largest clonotypes hold about an eighth of the sample. The CDR1 and CDR2 encoded by the germline V gene (reference sequence) are DFQATT and SNEGSKA. From V the trimming removes 3 bases and from J it removes 0 bases, while the gene matches leave 4 bases of the junction unaccounted for. From the cysteine through the phenylalanine, the CDR3 covers 15 amino acids. The entry retains the CDR3 DNA only, 45 bases that are in frame from base 1.

Material: PBMCs. The chain is assembled from TRBV20-1 and TRBJ2-7; TRBD2 aligns with 11 central bases. The TCR sequence derives from a human donor in good health (CMV status not recorded). Some clones in this sample may be carry-over from other donors' samples. The CDR3 protein sequence reads: CSARAGTSGSYEQYF. The bases read TGCAGTGCTAGGGCCGGGACTAGCGGCTCCTACGAGCAGTACTTC.